This TCR beta chain was captured in a study of cytomegalovirus exposure and HLA in healthy donors. The wider study: A data release that came early held roughly 90 million unique TCRs from HLA-typed donors. General study findings and limits: CMV antigen specificity of a few CMV-associated chains was confirmed in vitro. In a later analysis, a missense DCLRE1C variant was linked to TCR beta V- and J-gene trimming.

With regard to this clone: Its antigen is unidentified.

Trimming removed 5 bases from V and 5 bases from J; junction bases left unmatched: 8. The CDR3 has 14 residues. CDR1 and CDR2 from the germline V gene are MNHEY and SMNVEV (reference sequence). Primers included in the PCR were 60 Vbeta and 13 Jbeta primers. Repertoires were generated with immunoSEQ multiplex PCR, while TCRdb's copy carries only in-frame clones and drops some. The sample consists of 170,000 or so clones, 70% to 75% of them appearing once. Sequenced input: PBMCs. This receptor was identified in a male donor in good health and CMV-seronegative. The rearrangement links TRBV27 to TRBJ2-7; 8 nucleotides align to TRBD1. CDR3 sequence reads: CASSLWTGQHEQYF. The CDR3 DNA reads as TGTGCCAGCAGTCTCTGGACAGGGCAACACGAGCAGTACTTC.